The rows below give T cell receptor beta chains drawn from one sample of a study of blood T cells in healthy people across ages. MiXCR was run by TCRdb on the 5' RACE reads, yielding one entry per CDR3 protein. The sample holds 1,100,000 or so distinct CDR3 sequences; 40% to 50% are singletons and the top ten take 15% to 20%. The specimen was blood. The origin of the receptors is a woman aged 55-69 years in good health. CDR3s include the opening cysteine and the closing phenylalanine or tryptophan. D genes are given only for firm matches. Some rows mark clone size as missing; the rest say once, few, many or name a class of expanded clone.

d_call,v_call,clone_size,j_call,cdr3_nt,cdr3_aa
-,TRBV10-3,-,TRBJ2-6,TGTGCCATCAGTGAGACAGGGAACTCTGGGGCCAACGTCCTGACTTTC,CAISETGNSGANVLTF
-,TRBV11-2,-,TRBJ2-1,TGTGCCGGCAGCTTAGATCCTGGCAGTAAGGAGCAGTTCTTC,CAGSLDPGSKEQFF
TRBD2,TRBV6-2/TRBV6-3,-,TRBJ2-7,TGTGCCAGCAGTTCTCTCTATGTCTCGACTAGCGGGAGGAGAGGCTCCTACAATGAGCAGTACTTC,CASSSLYVSTSGRRGSYNEQYF
TRBD2,TRBV11-2,-,TRBJ2-3,TGTGCCAGCAGCGGCAGACTAGCGGGACGCACAGATACGCAGTATTTT,CASSGRLAGRTDTQYF
-,TRBV7-2,few,TRBJ2-7,TGTGCCAGCAGCCAGGGGGGGCTAGCCATCCTTGAGAACTACGAGCAGTACTTC,CASSQGGLAILENYEQYF
-,TRBV27,few,TRBJ2-7,TGTGCCAGCAGGGCTGACAGTCACCACGAGCAGTACTTC,CASRADSHHEQYF
TRBD1,TRBV12-3/TRBV12-4,few,TRBJ1-6,TGTGCCAGCAGTCCATCGGGACAGTATAATTCACCCCTCCACTTT,CASSPSGQYNSPLHF
TRBD2,TRBV20-1,-,TRBJ2-7,TGCAGTGCTTATAGCGGGAGTGGTTCCTACGAGCAGTACTTC,CSAYSGSGSYEQYF
TRBD1,TRBV7-6,-,TRBJ2-7,TGTGCCAGCAGCACCATGCCTGGGACAGGAGGCGAGCAGTACTTC,CASSTMPGTGGEQYF
TRBD1,TRBV9,-,TRBJ1-2,TGTGCCAGCAGCCCCTCAGGGGGGCATGGCTACACCTTC,CASSPSGGHGYTF
-,TRBV6-7,-,TRBJ2-3,TGTGCCAGCAGCTTATTTCAAGAAGAAGAGCAACGCACAGATACGCAGTATTTT,CASSLFQEEEQRTDTQYF
-,TRBV20-1,-,TRBJ1-5,TGCAGTGCTAGAAGCGGCCTAAGAGGCAATCAGCCCCAGCATTTT,CSARSGLRGNQPQHF
-,TRBV6-1,once,TRBJ2-1,TGTGCCAGCAGTGATCTGCACGGGGCGACTTACAATGAGCAGTTCTTC,CASSDLHGATYNEQFF
TRBD2,TRBV5-1,-,TRBJ2-3,TGCGCCAGCAGCCACGGACTAGCGATCGATACGCAGTATTTT,CASSHGLAIDTQYF
TRBD2,TRBV6-1,-,TRBJ2-6,TGTGCCAGCAGTGCCCTCCTTGGGGGGGAATCTGGGGCCAACGTCCTGACTTTC,CASSALLGGESGANVLTF
TRBD1,TRBV5-1,few,TRBJ2-5,TGCGCCAGCAGCGGGACAGGGGGCGTAGAGACCCAGTACTTC,CASSGTGGVETQYF
-,TRBV9,-,TRBJ2-7,TGTGCCAGCAGCCCGGGACCCACCAACTCCTACGAGCAGTACTTC,CASSPGPTNSYEQYF
-,TRBV20-1,-,TRBJ2-7,TGCAGTGCTAGAGAAGTAGGGGGGATCGAGCAGTACTTC,CSAREVGGIEQYF
-,TRBV15,-,TRBJ2-7,TGTGCCACCAGTCCCGATAGGGCCAGTTCCTACGAGCAGTACTTC,CATSPDRASSYEQYF
-,TRBV20-1,-,TRBJ1-5,TGCAGTGCTAGTTCGTGGAGGGAGGAACAGCCCCAGCATTTT,CSASSWREEQPQHF
TRBD2,TRBV18,-,TRBJ2-1,TGTGCCAGCTCACAGCCGGGACTAGCGAGTAATGAGCAGTTCTTC,CASSQPGLASNEQFF
-,TRBV7-2,-,TRBJ2-1,TGTGCCAGCAGCTTACTGGCCGACCAGCTGGATGAGCAGTTCTTC,CASSLLADQLDEQFF
-,TRBV14,-,TRBJ2-5,TGTGCCAGCAGCTCAATTACAAGATCCGGGGAGACCCAGTACTTC,CASSSITRSGETQYF
-,TRBV9,-,TRBJ2-5,TGTGCCAGCAGCGTAGGACTAGGTTCCACCAATGAGCAGTACTTC,CASSVGLGSTNEQYF
-,TRBV11-2,many,TRBJ2-1,TGTGCCAGCAGCTTAGAGGTAACGGGGAATGAGCAGTTCTTC,CASSLEVTGNEQFF
-,TRBV12-3/TRBV12-4,-,TRBJ1-1,TGTGCCAGCACTCCAGGGCGGAACACTGAAGCTTTCTTT,CASTPGRNTEAFF
TRBD1,TRBV29-1,few,TRBJ2-7,TGCAGCGCCATGGGCGGGACAGGGAACTCCTACGAGCAGTACTTC,CSAMGGTGNSYEQYF
-,TRBV24-1,-,TRBJ2-3,TGTGCCACCAGTGATTTGGGACAAGTCACAGATACGCAGTATTTT,CATSDLGQVTDTQYF
TRBD2,TRBV15,few,TRBJ2-5,TGTGCCACCAGCAGAGAAGTGGCTAGCGGGGGACAAGAGACCCAGTACTTC,CATSREVASGGQETQYF